The 23 T cell receptor beta chains below come from one sample, sequenced in a study of T cell responses to AZD1222 COVID-19 vaccine. TCRdb's table, derived via immunoSEQ multiplex PCR, lists solely in-frame clones and lacks some. The sample contains 84,000 or so clones, roughly 87% of which appear only once. The input for sequencing was peripheral blood, taken on day 0 of AZD1222 vaccination. These receptor sequences come from an adult in good health.

The CDR3 protein is CASTPTPPEKLFF. CDR3 DNA sequence: TGTGCCAGCACCCCGACTCCGCCCGAAAAACTGTTTTTT. This chain connects TRBV12-3 or TRBV12-4 to TRBJ1-4; D is undetermined. V shed 7 bases and J shed 8 bases, with 14 bases lying between them. This CDR3 contains 13 residues.

The chain joins TRBV7-9 to TRBJ1-2; D perhaps matches TRBD1 (5 bases). The V end was cut by 4 bases, the J end by 8 bases, with 17 bases between. There are 14 residues in the CDR3. Germline CDR1 is SEHNR and CDR2 is FQNEAQ (reference sequence). Here the CDR3 DNA reads TGTGCCAGCAGCTCGGGGATAGGGGTCGGGGGCTACACCTTC. Translated: CASSSGIGVGGYTF.

V and J are TRBV7-6 and TRBJ1-2; 7 bases fit TRBD1. V trimming: 5 bases; J trimming: 6 bases; junction bases outside the gene matches: 12. Germline values: CDR1 SGHVS, CDR2 FNYEAQ. The CDR3 runs 15 residues. The CDR3 sequence is CASSQQTGRSDGYTF. The CDR3 DNA follows: TGTGCCAGCAGCCAACAGACAGGGAGGTCTGATGGCTACACCTTC.

This clone was picked up one time. The chain recombines TRBV7-8 with TRBJ2-3; TRBD1 aligns across 8 bases. With 5 bases clipped from V and 4 bases from J, the junction kept 8 bases outside the gene matches. The CDR3 contains 15 residues. From germline, CDR1 is SGHVS and CDR2 FQNEAQ. Here the CDR3 reads CASSTGQGIPDTQYF. The CDR3 DNA reads as TGTGCCAGCAGCACAGGACAGGGTATCCCAGATACGCAGTATTTT.

In this sample, this clone turned up a few times. This rearrangement joins TRBV25-1 to TRBJ1-2; D is uncertain. Germline V gives CDR1 MGHDK, CDR2 SYGVNS. The CDR3 has 11 residues. V was clipped by 11 bases and J by 2 bases, with 9 bases between them. DNA for the CDR3: TGTGCCTCGACGGACAACTATGGCTACACCTTC. It specifies CASTDNYGYTF.

This sequence joins TRBV5-1 and TRBJ2-7; 14 bases align to TRBD2. The CDR3 spans 16 residues. The germline V gene has CDR1 SGHRS and CDR2 YFSETQ. V trimming: 1 base; J trimming: 5 bases; junction bases outside the gene matches: 5. This CDR3 is CASSLTGTSGSDEQYF. CDR3 DNA: TGCGCCAGCAGCTTGACGGGGACTAGCGGGAGTGACGAGCAGTACTTC.

The chain joins TRBV11-3 to TRBJ2-5; TRBD1 is a possible D gene (6 bases). Germline assignment: CDR1 SGHNT and CDR2 YENEEA. The CDR3 consists of 15 residues. Between the trimmed V and J ends, which lost 0 bases and 2 bases, there was a span of 10 bases. The CDR3 spells CASSLEGTQQETQYF. Here the CDR3 DNA reads TGTGCCAGCAGCTTAGAGGGGACACAACAAGAGACCCAGTACTTC.

This clone was seen a few times. The chain has TRBV27 and TRBJ1-1; 7 bases are a match to TRBD1. V was clipped by 3 bases and J by 6 bases; unmatched bases: 13. Germline lookup yields CDR1 MNHEY and CDR2 SMNVEV (reference sequence). This CDR3 comprises 16 residues. The CDR3 spells CASSFLRQGKGAEAFF. CDR3 DNA: TGTGCCAGCAGTTTTCTACGACAGGGTAAGGGCGCTGAAGCTTTCTTT.

The chain recombines TRBV2 with TRBJ1-5, with D uncertain. The V and J ends lost 1 base and 2 bases respectively, with 6 bases between them. The length of the CDR3 is 14 residues. From germline, CDR1 is SNHLY and CDR2 FYNNEI. This chain's CDR3 is CASSEGGGNQPQHF. The CDR3 DNA sequence: TGTGCCAGCAGTGAAGGCGGGGGCAATCAGCCCCAGCATTTT.

J is TRBJ2-1 and V is TRBV19; 7 nucleotides agree with TRBD1. Germline trimming cut 4 bases from V and 7 bases from J; bases unmatched to any gene: 7. Per germline, CDR1 LNHDA and CDR2 SQIVND (reference sequence). The CDR3 extends over 14 amino acids. CDR3: CASSTSTGWNEQFF. The CDR3 DNA reads TGTGCCAGTAGTACCTCGACAGGGTGGAATGAGCAGTTCTTC.

The rearrangement joins TRBV4-3 to TRBJ1-2, with no clear D. With 2 bases removed from V and 5 bases from J, the gap between germline ends came to 15 bases. This CDR3 comprises 15 residues. From germline, CDR1 is LGHNA and CDR2 YSLEER. The CDR3, as DNA: TGCGCCAGCAGCCAAAATCGTCTGGCAAGTTATGGCTACACCTTC. It yields the protein CASSQNRLASYGYTF.

The rearrangement joins TRBV19 to TRBJ1-5, with 9 bases matching TRBD1. CDR3 length: 16 amino acids. V shed 4 bases and J 7 bases; nucleotides not matched to a gene: 11. Germline assignment: CDR1 LNHDA and CDR2 SQIVND (reference sequence). As DNA, the CDR3 is TGTGCCAGTAGTACCAACGTCGGACAGGGGAGACAGCCCCAGCATTTT. Protein product: CASSTNVGQGRQPQHF.

The table lists this clone with a count of one. At one end, the junction sequence differs from germline, possibly due to a read error. The genes are TRBV23-1 and TRBJ2-7, with D perhaps given as TRBD1 or TRBD2 (5 bases each). TRBV23-1 is an open reading frame, and its role is uncertain. The CDR3 totals 17 residues. The CDR3 loop reads CASSQSGTGISSYEQYF. Written as DNA, the CDR3 is TGCGCCAGCAGCCAATCGGGGACCGGGATAAGCTCCTACGAGCAGTACTTC.

The V call is TRBV19, the J call TRBJ2-1; 10 bases map to TRBD1. CDR1 and CDR2 (germline): LNHDA, SQIVND (reference sequence). J was trimmed by 6 bases and V by 7 bases; bases with no gene match: 12. This CDR3 contains 16 residues. CDR3 protein: CASNQLGQGRVNEQFF. The CDR3 DNA reads TGTGCCAGTAACCAGCTGGGACAGGGGAGGGTCAATGAGCAGTTCTTC.

The V call is TRBV29-1, the J call TRBJ2-1; weak D call: TRBD1 (5 bases). The CDR3 is 14 amino acids. V lost 7 bases, J lost 0 bases, and 13 bases lay in between. The V gene's germline CDR1 is SQVTM and CDR2 ANQGSEA. CDR3 nucleotide sequence: TGCAGCGCTACCAGGGATAACTCCTACAATGAGCAGTTCTTC. Its translation is CSATRDNSYNEQFF.

The V and J genes are TRBV4-3 and TRBJ1-2; a weak D match, TRBD1 (5 bases). The V and J ends lost 0 bases and 4 bases respectively, with 21 bases between them. In germline, CDR1 is LGHNA, CDR2 YSLEER. This CDR3 spans 18 amino acids. As DNA, the CDR3 is TGCGCCAGCAGCCAAGATTGGGGCAACCTCGATCGGCCCTATGGCTACACCTTC. Protein sequence: CASSQDWGNLDRPYGYTF.

The rearrangement joins TRBV25-1 to TRBJ1-2; D gene uncertain. Per germline, CDR1 MGHDK and CDR2 SYGVNS. V was cut by 5 bases and J by 6 bases, with 16 bases left in between. This CDR3 is built from 14 residues. CDR3 loop: CASSTLTGVDGYTF. The DNA for the CDR3 is TGTGCCAGCAGTACCCTAACGGGTGTTGATGGCTACACCTTC.

This clone was detected only a few times. The chain joins TRBV11-2 to TRBJ2-2, with 11 nucleotides matching TRBD2. The CDR3 spans 14 residues. The V gene end was trimmed by 4 bases and the J gene end by 8 bases; junction bases not matched to a gene: 3. CDR1 and CDR2 from the germline V gene are SGHAT and FQNNGV. The CDR3 protein is CASSWTSGLGELFF. The CDR3 nucleotides read TGTGCCAGCAGCTGGACTAGCGGGTTGGGGGAGCTGTTTTTT. The full variable domain, in which reference TRBV11-2 and TRBJ2-2 provide the parts outside the CDR3, is EAGVAQSPRYKIIEKRQSVAFWCNPISGHATLYWYQQILGQGPKLLIQFQNNGVVDDSQLPKDRFSAERLKGVDSTLKIQPAKLEDSAVYLCASSWTSGLGELFFGEGSRLTVL.

This chain connects TRBV3-1 (or the pseudogene TRBV3-2) to TRBJ1-2; the D is unclear. The germline gives CDR1 LGHDT, CDR2 YNNKEL (reference sequence). Trimming shortened V by 6 bases and J by 3 bases, and 14 bases separated the two germline ends. There are 14 residues in the CDR3. In DNA form, the CDR3 reads TGTGCCAGCAGTCTTTCCGCAGGTGACTATGGCTACACCTTC. Translating gives CASSLSAGDYGYTF.

The CDR3 here is CASSSPGSLNEKLFF. The CDR3 bases are TGTGCCAGCAGTTCCCCGGGGAGCCTTAATGAAAAACTGTTTTTT. This rearrangement joins TRBV6-5 to TRBJ1-4, with D uncertain. This CDR3 has 15 residues. Per germline, CDR1 MNHEY and CDR2 SVGAGI. V was trimmed by 4 bases and J by 4 bases, leaving 13 bases between them.

The V call is TRBV30, the J call TRBJ1-4; D call uncertain. Germline V lookup: CDR1 GTSNPN, CDR2 SVGIG (reference sequence). The CDR3 consists of 15 residues. V lost 0 bases to trimming and J lost 5 bases, with 13 bases between them. CDR3 protein: CAWSVHGIQNEKLFF. In DNA, the CDR3 is TGTGCCTGGAGTGTACATGGGATCCAAAATGAAAAACTGTTTTTT.

This sequence joins TRBV9 and TRBJ2-5; TRBD2 might be the D (6 bases). The germline CDR1 and CDR2 sequences are SGDLS and YYNGEE. Deletions cut 4 bases from V and 1 base from J, with 8 bases between. The CDR3 contains 13 residues. CDR3 DNA sequence: TGTGCCAGCAGCTTGGGGGGCCAAGAGACCCAGTACTTC. Residues: CASSLGGQETQYF.

J is TRBJ1-1 and V is TRBV11-2; the D is unclear. Germline V CDR1 and CDR2: SGHAT, FQNNGV. CDR3 size: 13 residues. V was cut by 5 bases and J by 3 bases, with 10 bases left in between. The CDR3 here is CASSHGEYTEAFF. CDR3 in DNA: TGTGCCAGCAGCCATGGGGAGTACACTGAAGCTTTCTTT.